This passage covers 24 T cell receptor beta chains from one sample sequenced in a study of shared clonotypes between healthy human individuals. The repertoire was sequenced with immunoSEQ multiplex PCR; TCRdb's copy has only in-frame clones and lacks some. The table lists over 95,000 clones, under 70% of them singletons. The sample comprised memory CD8+ T cells sorted from blood. The subset here: CD45RO+ cells pooled with CCR7-negative TemRA cells. These receptors originate from a woman in her twenties or thirties in good health.

This chain connects TRBV11-3 to TRBJ2-2; D may match TRBD1 or TRBD2 (6 bases each). The CDR3 runs to 19 residues. The germline gives CDR1 SGHNT, CDR2 YENEEA. The V end lost 0 bases, the J end lost 6 bases, and 23 bases lay between the germline ends. The CDR3 sequence: CASSLETGPTRLGAGELFF. CDR3 DNA sequence: TGTGCCAGCAGCTTAGAGACAGGACCGACTAGGCTGGGCGCCGGGGAGCTGTTTTTT.

The J gene is TRBJ2-7, the V gene TRBV11-2; TRBD2 agrees at 8 bases. Trimming at V came to 2 bases and at J to 2 bases, leaving 11 bases not matched to a gene. Germline CDR1 is SGHAT and CDR2 is FQNNGV. The CDR3 extends over 17 amino acids. CDR3 sequence: CASSLLDLAGITYEQYF. CDR3 nucleotides: TGTGCCAGCAGCTTACTTGATTTAGCGGGAATCACCTACGAGCAGTACTTC.

The chain couples TRBV5-6 to TRBJ2-5, with D perhaps TRBD1 or TRBD2 (6 bases each). Per germline, CDR1 SGHDT and CDR2 YYEEEE. Trimming pared 2 bases from V and 4 bases from J, leaving 15 bases between. CDR3 size: 15 residues. CDR3 protein: CASSLTGEGGETQYF. The DNA of the CDR3 is TGTGCCAGCAGCTTAACGGGAGAGGGGGGAGAGACCCAGTACTTC.

V and J are TRBV27 and TRBJ1-1, with 7 positions matching TRBD1. CDR1 is MNHEY and CDR2 is SMNVEV in the germline V gene (reference sequence). V was clipped by 3 bases and J by 7 bases; unmatched bases: 5. The CDR3 runs 13 residues. DNA of the CDR3: TGTGCCAGCAGTTTCGAGACAGGGCTTGAAGCTTTCTTT. Residues: CASSFETGLEAFF.

The chain employs TRBV7-8 and TRBJ2-5; D might be TRBD1 (5 bases). The germline V and J ends were trimmed by 1 base and 2 bases, with 26 bases remaining between them. In germline, CDR1 is SGHVS, CDR2 FQNEAQ. The CDR3 loop spans 20 amino acids. The CDR3 region has the DNA TGTGCCAGCAGCTTAGTATGGGGCAGGGATTACCACGAGACTCAAGAGACCCAGTACTTC. It codes for CASSLVWGRDYHETQETQYF.

This chain links TRBV5-1 with TRBJ2-1; D is unresolved. V was pared by 4 bases and J by 0 bases, with 14 bases between. The CDR3 has 16 amino acids. Per the germline V gene, CDR1 is SGHRS and CDR2 is YFSETQ. CDR3 loop: CASSPGPPSSYNEQFF. Written as DNA, the CDR3 is TGCGCCAGCAGCCCCGGTCCGCCGAGCTCCTACAATGAGCAGTTCTTC.

The gene calls are TRBV19 and TRBJ2-7, with a tentative D call TRBD1 (5 bases). Deletions cut 3 bases from V and 1 base from J, with 13 bases between. Per the germline V gene, CDR1 is LNHDA and CDR2 is SQIVND (reference sequence). The CDR3 is 15 amino acids. The DNA of the CDR3 is TGTGCCAGTAGTATGATCCTCAGGGAATCCTACGAGCAGTACTTC. This sequence encodes CASSMILRESYEQYF.

The V call is TRBV5-1, the J call TRBJ2-7; maybe TRBD2 (7 bases). The CDR3 has 14 amino acids. Looked up from germline, CDR1 is SGHRS and CDR2 is YFSETQ. V was shortened by 1 base and J by 7 bases, with 15 bases between the two germline ends. The CDR3 DNA is TGCGCCAGCAGCTTGTTCTCCCGGGGGGCGGAGCAGTACTTC. This encodes CASSLFSRGAEQYF.

The chain has TRBV7-6 and TRBJ2-3, with 8 bases matching TRBD2. Germline V gene lookup returns CDR1 SGHVS and CDR2 FNYEAQ. Trimming cost V 6 bases and J 6 bases; bases outside gene matches: 17. CDR3 length: 17 residues. This CDR3 reads CASRPSGGGTSLDTQYF. As DNA, the CDR3 is TGTGCCAGCAGGCCATCCGGAGGGGGGACTAGTCTGGATACGCAGTATTTT.

The CDR3 coding sequence is TGTGCCAGCAGCTTTCGCCTGGGGGCGATTGCTGGGGCCAACGTCCTGACTTTC. This translates into CASSFRLGAIAGANVLTF. The chain links TRBV5-6 to TRBJ2-6, with D perhaps matching TRBD1 (6 bases). Germline CDR1 reads SGHDT; CDR2 reads YYEEEE. With 2 bases removed from V and 2 bases from J, the gap between germline ends came to 17 bases. The CDR3 consists of 18 residues.

This chain links TRBV11-2 with TRBJ2-2, with TRBD1 as a possible D gene (6 bases). Germline-derived CDR1 and CDR2 are SGHAT and FQNNGV. V was pared by 6 bases and J by 5 bases, with 10 bases between. The CDR3 has 13 amino acids. The CDR3 sequence: CASSYTGTGELFF. In DNA, the CDR3 is TGTGCCAGCAGTTACACAGGGACCGGGGAGCTGTTTTTT.

The chain uses TRBV19 and TRBJ2-2; 9 bases fit TRBD2. This CDR3 is 15 amino acids long. CDR1 LNHDA and CDR2 SQIVND come from the germline V gene (reference sequence). Losses at the gene ends were 9 bases for V and 4 bases for J; bases not matched to a gene: 9. The CDR3 region has the DNA TGTGCCAGCCTCCAGCGGGAGGATATCACCGGGGAGCTGTTTTTT. It encodes CASLQREDITGELFF.

This clone turned up a few times. The rearrangement links TRBV5-1 to TRBJ1-2, with D possibly TRBD1 on 5 matching bases. The CDR3 has 14 amino acids. Germline CDR1 SGHRS, CDR2 YFSETQ. V lost 4 bases and J lost 6, with 16 bases in between. This chain's CDR3 is CASSTKVPGDGYTF. The CDR3 nucleotides read TGCGCCAGCAGCACTAAGGTCCCGGGGGATGGCTACACCTTC.

The chain joins TRBV15 to TRBJ2-7; TRBD2 matches 7 bases. The CDR3 covers 15 residues. Trimming cost V 4 bases and J 2 bases; bases outside gene matches: 8. Per germline, CDR1 LNHNV and CDR2 YYDKDF (reference sequence). The CDR3 reads CATSTTSLATYEQYF. In nucleotides, the CDR3 is TGTGCCACCAGCACCACCTCACTAGCGACCTACGAGCAGTACTTC.

This sequence joins TRBV7-8 and TRBJ2-1, with D maybe TRBD2 (5 bases). CDR1 is SGHVS, CDR2 FQNEAQ, per germline. V was shortened by 0 bases and J by 10 bases, with 16 bases between the two germline ends. The CDR3 covers 15 residues. The CDR3 DNA is TGTGCCAGCAGCTTAGCGCGGGCTGCCAGAGGGGAGCAGTTCTTC. Protein: CASSLARAARGEQFF.

The rearrangement links TRBV2 to TRBJ2-7; D assignment may be TRBD1 or TRBD2 (6 bases each). The ends were cut back, 6 bases at V and 6 bases at J, with 15 bases in the middle. The CDR3 has 13 amino acids. The germline V gene encodes CDR1 SNHLY and CDR2 FYNNEI. CDR3 region: CASSAGGGREQYF. DNA for the CDR3: TGTGCCAGCAGCGCCGGAGGGGGGCGCGAGCAGTACTTC.

The chain recombines TRBV6-5 with TRBJ1-2; D possibly corresponds to TRBD1 (5 bases). Germline loops: CDR1 MNHEY, CDR2 SVGAGI. CDR3 size: 15 residues. The V gene lost 0 bases and the J gene lost 2 bases, with 10 bases spanning the gap. The CDR3 DNA sequence: TGTGCCAGCAGTTACTCGACAGAGGGAAACTATGGCTACACCTTC. This translates into CASSYSTEGNYGYTF.

The chain's CDR3 is CASSIDYQETQYF. CDR3 coding DNA: TGTGCCAGTAGTATAGACTACCAAGAGACCCAGTACTTC. The chain carries TRBV19 and TRBJ2-5; D is ambiguous. This CDR3 comprises 13 residues. V lost 0 bases and J 0 bases, leaving 2 bases between the germline ends. CDR1 is LNHDA, CDR2 SQIVND, per germline (reference sequence). The whole variable domain, filled in from reference TRBV19 and TRBJ2-5, reads DGGITQSPKYLFRKEGQNVTLSCEQNLNHDAMYWYRQDPGQGLRLIYYSQIVNDFQKGDIAEGYSVSREKKESFPLTVTSAQKNPTAFYLCASSIDYQETQYFGPGTRLLVL.

This clone came up once. The V call is TRBV27, the J call TRBJ2-7; D perhaps matches TRBD1 (5 bases). V shed 1 base and J shed 5 bases, with 12 bases lying between them. There are 14 residues in the CDR3. In germline, CDR1 is MNHEY, CDR2 SMNVEV (reference sequence). As DNA, the CDR3 is TGTGCCAGCAGTTTATTGCAGGGTTCCGACGAGCAGTACTTC. Translated: CASSLLQGSDEQYF.

The chain joins TRBV10-3 to TRBJ2-7; tentative D call: TRBD1 (6 bases). V was trimmed by 8 bases and J by 2 bases, leaving 13 bases between them. CDR1 is ENHRY and CDR2 is SYGVKD in the germline V gene. The length of the CDR3 is 13 residues. CDR3: CAIFSDRAYEQYF. In DNA, the CDR3 is TGTGCCATCTTTTCGGACAGAGCCTACGAGCAGTACTTC.

The CDR3 DNA follows: TGTGCAAGTCGCTTAGCGGACTCTGGGCAGTATTTT. This codes for CASRLADSGQYF. The chain combines TRBV12-2 with TRBJ2-3; the table names TRBD2, a call not compared with the DNA. TRBV12-2 constitutes a pseudogene. This CDR3 is built from 12 residues.

The chain links TRBV6-1 to TRBJ2-1, with a possible D match to TRBD1 (5 bases). With 7 bases removed from V and 5 bases from J, the gap between germline ends came to 12 bases. CDR3 length: 13 amino acids. Germline V lookup: CDR1 MNHNS, CDR2 SASEGT. CDR3 residues: CASNKQENNEQFF. The CDR3 DNA reads TGTGCCAGCAACAAACAGGAGAACAATGAGCAGTTCTTC.

This rearrangement joins TRBV7-9 to TRBJ2-7; weak D call: TRBD1 (6 bases). CDR3 size: 14 residues. Germline V gene data show CDR1 as SEHNR and CDR2 as FQNEAQ (reference sequence). Trimming removed 4 bases from V and 1 base from J, with 11 bases in between. CDR3 nucleotides: TGTGCCAGCAGCTCAGGGGCAGCTTCCTACGAGCAGTACTTC. Protein sequence: CASSSGAASYEQYF.

There are a few counts of this clone. V gene TRBV9 combines with J gene TRBJ2-1; 13 positions agree with TRBD2. V was pared by 3 bases and J by 2 bases, with 11 bases of the junction left unmatched. Germline CDR1 and CDR2: SGDLS and YYNGEE. The CDR3 has 19 amino acids. The CDR3, as DNA: TGTGCCAGCAGCGATTTAGACGGACTAGCGGGAGACACCTACAATGAGCAGTTCTTC. Translated, it gives CASSDLDGLAGDTYNEQFF.